This passage covers 25 T cell receptor beta chains from one sample sequenced in a study of beta chain features in type 1 diabetes. The antigens these receptors bind are not known. Every bit of the isolated RNA underwent reverse transcription, so sequencing read expressed TCRB transcripts. Produced via immunoSEQ multiplex PCR; TCRdb's table is partial and in-frame only. This table holds some 120,000 clones, 15% to 20% found once. Points from the study as a whole: Within each of all four CD4+ subsets, Type 1 diabetes patients had TCRB CDR3s that were moderately but significantly shorter.

Sequences were obtained from central memory CD4+ T cells from blood. These receptors came from a man aged 18-30 years with type 1 diabetes.

This clone was recorded many times. The rearrangement joins TRBV7-2 to TRBJ2-1; D is undetermined. V was pared by 5 bases and J by 8 bases, with 10 bases between. Germline V gene data show CDR1 as SGHTA and CDR2 as FQGNSA. This CDR3 is built from 12 residues. CDR3 nucleotides: TGTGCCAGCAGCGCGGTTAGTGATGAGCAGTTCTTC. Translated, it gives CASSAVSDEQFF.

This clone came up a few times. The chain joins TRBV6-1 to TRBJ2-3, with D uncertain. CDR1 is MNHNS, CDR2 SASEGT, per germline. Trimming removed 6 bases at V and 1 base at J, with 8 bases between. The CDR3 consists of 13 residues. The DNA for the CDR3 is TGTGCCAGCAGACGAGGTGGCACAGATACGCAGTATTTT. Its translation: CASRRGGTDTQYF.

In its sample, this clone was seen a few times. The rearrangement joins TRBV7-9 to TRBJ2-4; a possible D gene is TRBD2 (6 bases). V lost 1 base to trimming and J lost 14 bases, with 9 bases between them. Germline V lookup: CDR1 SEHNR, CDR2 FQNEAQ (reference sequence). The CDR3 has 11 amino acids. CDR3: CASSLGGNEYF. As DNA, the CDR3 is TGTGCCAGCAGCTTAGGCGGGAACGAGTACTTC.

The rearrangement links TRBV6-5 to TRBJ1-1; no reliable D call. The CDR3 contains 15 residues. V lost 2 bases and J lost 4, with 14 bases in between. The germline CDR1 and CDR2 sequences are MNHEY and SVGAGI. The CDR3 DNA sequence: TGTGCCAGCAGTTACGACGGGGAGGTGGGCACTGAAGCTTTCTTT. Translation gives CASSYDGEVGTEAFF.

This clone was seen a few times. V gene TRBV11-2 combines with J gene TRBJ2-5; 7 bases align to TRBD2. The V gene's germline CDR1 is SGHAT and CDR2 FQNNGV. With 1 base clipped from V and 0 bases from J, the junction kept 8 bases outside the gene matches. This CDR3 has 17 amino acids. CDR3 bases: TGTGCCAGCAGCTTAGGTCGTCAGGGAGGGTACCAAGAGACCCAGTACTTC. Encoded protein: CASSLGRQGGYQETQYF.

The chain links TRBV6-1 to TRBJ2-6; D unclear. Germline CDR1 is MNHNS and CDR2 is SASEGT. The CDR3 runs to 15 residues. V was shortened by 5 bases and J by 1 base, with 9 bases between the two germline ends. CDR3 in amino acids: CASSSHDSGANVLTF. In nucleotides, the CDR3 is TGTGCCAGCAGTTCCCACGATTCTGGGGCCAACGTCCTGACTTTC.

The sample holds a few counts of this clone. CDR3 nucleotides: TGTGCCAGCAGTTTAAGTAGCGGGAGGGCCTCCTACGAGCAGTACTTC. Its protein is CASSLSSGRASYEQYF. The chain employs TRBV27 and TRBJ2-7, with 11 bases that match TRBD2. The CDR3 extends over 16 amino acids. Per the germline V gene, CDR1 is MNHEY and CDR2 is SMNVEV (reference sequence). Trimming cost V 2 bases and J 0 bases; bases outside gene matches: 3.

The chain combines TRBV30 with TRBJ1-2; D gene unclear. The CDR3 has 12 residues. V lost 4 bases and J lost 8, with 14 bases in between. Germline V gene data show CDR1 as GTSNPN and CDR2 as SVGIG (reference sequence). The CDR3 DNA reads TGTGCCTGGAACGGCAGGACGGGAGGCTACACCTTC. Translating it yields CAWNGRTGGYTF.

The V gene is TRBV28, the J gene TRBJ2-2; tentatively, D is TRBD1 or TRBD2 (5 bases each). V lost 11 bases, J lost 3 bases, and 16 bases lay in between. The CDR3 length is 14 residues. The germline CDR1 and CDR2 sequences are MDHEN and SYDVKM. The CDR3: CAGTGSRYTGELFF. DNA of the CDR3: TGTGCCGGGACGGGCAGCCGCTACACCGGGGAGCTGTTTTTT. Looking up the rest from reference TRBV28 and TRBJ2-2 gives the full variable domain: DVKVTQSSRYLVKRTGEKVFLECVQDMDHENMFWYRQDPGLGLRLIYFSYDVKMKEKGDIPEGYSVSREKKERFSLILESASTNQTSMYLCAGTGSRYTGELFFGEGSRLTVL.

About this clone itself: This CDR3 is also generated by other DNA sequences in the sample. The rearrangement uses TRBV6-5 and TRBJ2-3, with D unclear. The CDR3 has 11 amino acids. Trimming shortened V by 5 bases and J by 4 bases, and 4 bases separated the two germline ends. CDR1 is MNHEY, CDR2 SVGAGI, per germline. DNA of the CDR3: TGTGCCAGCAGTAGGGCAGATACGCAGTATTTT. Translation gives CASSRADTQYF.

This clone showed up many times. J is TRBJ2-3 and V is TRBV6-5, with a tentative D call TRBD2 (5 bases). CDR1 and CDR2 from the germline V gene are MNHEY and SVGAGI. The ends were cut back, 5 bases at V and 8 bases at J, with 8 bases in the middle. The CDR3 contains 11 residues. CDR3 amino acids: CASSDGGTQYF. DNA for the CDR3: TGTGCCAGCAGTGACGGAGGTACGCAGTATTTT.

V and J are TRBV28 and TRBJ2-3, with 8 bases that match TRBD1. This CDR3 is 15 amino acids long. Germline assignment: CDR1 MDHEN and CDR2 SYDVKM. V shed 7 bases and J 0 bases; nucleotides not matched to a gene: 6. Here the CDR3 DNA reads TGTGCCAGCAAACAGGGGGGCGGAAGCACAGATACGCAGTATTTT. Encoded protein: CASKQGGGSTDTQYF.

This clone has just one count. The V call is TRBV28, the J call TRBJ2-7; 9 bases align to TRBD1. The germline gives CDR1 MDHEN, CDR2 SYDVKM. This CDR3 comprises 14 residues. J gave up 5 bases and V 2 bases, and 4 bases lay outside the gene matches. The CDR3 coding sequence is TGTGCCAGCAGTTTAGGGGACAGGGTCCACGAGCAGTACTTC. As protein: CASSLGDRVHEQYF.

This rearrangement joins TRBV21-1 to TRBJ2-7; TRBD2 was called by the table and not checked on the DNA. TRBV21-1 is a known pseudogene. The CDR3 is 19 amino acids. The CDR3 DNA is TGTGCCAGCAGCTCTCGTGGGGGAGGTAGCACCAATACTGGCTACGAGCAGTACTTC. Residues: CASSSRGGGSTNTGYEQYF.

This chain uses TRBV30 with TRBJ2-2; D is ambiguous. Looked up from germline, CDR1 is GTSNPN and CDR2 is SVGIG (reference sequence). Trimming pared 4 bases from V and 7 bases from J, leaving 10 bases between. There are 12 residues in the CDR3. The CDR3 region is CAWIEAFGELFF. CDR3 coding DNA: TGTGCCTGGATCGAGGCGTTCGGGGAGCTGTTTTTT.

The V gene is TRBV7-2, the J gene TRBJ2-3; D call uncertain. The V gene's germline CDR1 is SGHTA and CDR2 FQGNSA. The CDR3 has 13 residues. V was trimmed by 6 bases and J by 1 base, leaving 8 bases between them. The DNA of the CDR3 is TGTGCCAGCAGGCCCGCGGGCACAGATACGCAGTATTTT. This encodes CASRPAGTDTQYF.

The V call is TRBV6-6, the J call TRBJ2-7, with D perhaps matching TRBD2 (6 bases). Germline CDR1 MNHNY, CDR2 SVGAGI (reference sequence). The CDR3 runs 15 residues. V dropped 0 bases and J dropped 0 bases, with 9 bases sitting between them. CDR3 bases: TGTGCCAGCAGTTACTCGTACGGGGGCTCCTACGAGCAGTACTTC. Encoded protein: CASSYSYGGSYEQYF.

The chain has TRBV18 and TRBJ2-5, with 7 bases that match TRBD1. V gave up 4 bases and J gave up 4 bases; unmatched junction bases: 9. CDR1 and CDR2 from the germline V gene are KGHSH and LQKENI. The CDR3 contains 15 residues. The CDR3 reads CASSLYRDSVETQYF. CDR3 bases: TGTGCCAGCTCACTCTACCGGGACAGCGTAGAGACCCAGTACTTC.

This clone was recorded a few times. This rearrangement joins TRBV29-1 to TRBJ1-1; D gene ambiguous. Trimming shortened V by 5 bases and J by 1 base, and 5 bases separated the two germline ends. This CDR3 region has 11 residues. Germline values: CDR1 SQVTM, CDR2 ANQGSEA. Here the CDR3 reads CSVYENTEAFF. The CDR3 DNA reads TGCAGCGTTTATGAGAACACTGAAGCTTTCTTT.

This chain joins TRBV7-2 and TRBJ1-1; D is ambiguous. Germline V gene lookup returns CDR1 SGHTA and CDR2 FQGNSA. The CDR3 runs to 12 residues. Trimming shortened V by 5 bases and J by 3 bases, and 7 bases separated the two germline ends. In DNA form, the CDR3 reads TGTGCCAGCAGCCCAGACTACACTGAAGCTTTCTTT. Amino acid sequence: CASSPDYTEAFF. The full variable domain, completed using reference TRBV7-2 and TRBJ1-1, is GAGVSQSPSNKVTEKGKDVELRCDPISGHTALYWYRQSLGQGLEFLIYFQGNSAPDKSGLPSDRFSAERTGGSVSTLTIQRTQQEDSAVYLCASSPDYTEAFFGQGTRLTVV.

This clone was observed a handful of times. This chain joins TRBV23-1 and TRBJ2-7, with 7 positions matching TRBD1. TRBV23-1 is noted as an ORF with a role that remains uncertain. The CDR3 has 14 residues. The ends lost 7 bases at V and 0 bases at J; junction bases unmatched: 6. The CDR3 nucleotides are TGCGCCAGCAAGGGGACAGCAACCTCCTACGAGCAGTACTTC. It yields the protein CASKGTATSYEQYF.

This clone has more than one count but fewer than ten. The rearrangement links TRBV30 to TRBJ1-1; a possible D gene is TRBD1 (6 bases). The CDR3 sequence is 13 residues long. V gave up 0 bases and J gave up 10 bases, with 15 bases separating them. The germline CDR1 and CDR2 sequences are GTSNPN and SVGIG (reference sequence). As DNA, the CDR3 is TGTGCCTGGAGTGTCCGTCGGGGGCTAGGAGCTTTCTTT. Protein product: CAWSVRRGLGAFF. The full variable domain, in which reference TRBV30 and TRBJ1-1 provide the parts outside the CDR3, is SQTIHQWPATLVQPVGSPLSLECTVEGTSNPNLYWYRQAAGRGLQLLFYSVGIGQISSEVPQNLSASRPQDRQFILSSKKLLLSDSGFYLCAWSVRRGLGAFFGQGTRLTVV.

The CDR3 loop is CASSLAMGRETQYF. DNA of the CDR3: TGTGCCAGCAGCTTAGCGATGGGCAGGGAGACCCAGTACTTC. The chain uses TRBV7-2 and TRBJ2-5; D not certain. This CDR3 region has 14 residues. Germline CDR1 and CDR2: SGHTA and FQGNSA. The ends were cut back, 0 bases at V and 5 bases at J, with 10 bases in the middle.

The chain recombines TRBV4-1 with TRBJ2-3, with a possible D match to TRBD1 (9 bases). Germline V gene lookup returns CDR1 MGHRA and CDR2 YSYEKL. Trimming cost V 4 bases and J 6 bases, with 17 bases left between them. This CDR3 is built from 15 residues. The DNA of the CDR3 is TGCGCCAGCAGCCGGGGACAGGGCGGGGGGGATACGCAGTATTTT. Residues: CASSRGQGGGDTQYF.

The chain uses TRBV10-3 and TRBJ2-5; the D is unclear. This CDR3 contains 14 residues. The V end lost 2 bases, the J end lost 0 bases, and 7 bases lay between the germline ends. Per germline, CDR1 ENHRY and CDR2 SYGVKD. CDR3 amino acids: CAISEPQYQETQYF. CDR3 nucleotide sequence: TGTGCCATCAGTGAGCCCCAGTACCAAGAGACCCAGTACTTC.